The clone carrying this TCR beta chain was seen more than once but under ten times. Its antigen is as yet unknown. The data stem from a study of Graves' ophthalmopathy and Graves' hyperthyroidism. General observations from the study: Using a 13-signature model, the authors split ophthalmopathy from stable hyperthyroidism, with 85% to 90% sensitivity and around 84% specificity. In blood appeared most of the expanded thyroid clonotypes whose frequency exceeded 0.001.

RNA transcripts were the source from which TCR beta CDR3 regions were amplified. A first-round RT-PCR used HTBI primers, followed by a second-round multiplex PCR. MiXCR was run by TCRdb on the multiplex PCR reads, yielding one entry per CDR3 protein. This table holds over 500,000 distinct CDR3 sequences, about 24% found once. The sequencing sample was made of peripheral blood. This clonotype was obtained from a woman between 18 and 29 years old with stable Graves' hyperthyroidism. Some clones in this sample may be carry-over from other donors' samples.

The CDR3 DNA is TGTGCCAGCAGCCGTCTCCAGGGCGTGAACACTGAAGCTTTCTTT. It translates to CASSRLQGVNTEAFF. V usage is TRBV28 and J usage is TRBJ1-1; a possible D gene is TRBD1 (5 bases). Germline V CDR1 and CDR2: MDHEN, SYDVKM. This CDR3 is 15 amino acids long. Trimming removed 6 bases from V and 0 bases from J, with 14 bases in between.